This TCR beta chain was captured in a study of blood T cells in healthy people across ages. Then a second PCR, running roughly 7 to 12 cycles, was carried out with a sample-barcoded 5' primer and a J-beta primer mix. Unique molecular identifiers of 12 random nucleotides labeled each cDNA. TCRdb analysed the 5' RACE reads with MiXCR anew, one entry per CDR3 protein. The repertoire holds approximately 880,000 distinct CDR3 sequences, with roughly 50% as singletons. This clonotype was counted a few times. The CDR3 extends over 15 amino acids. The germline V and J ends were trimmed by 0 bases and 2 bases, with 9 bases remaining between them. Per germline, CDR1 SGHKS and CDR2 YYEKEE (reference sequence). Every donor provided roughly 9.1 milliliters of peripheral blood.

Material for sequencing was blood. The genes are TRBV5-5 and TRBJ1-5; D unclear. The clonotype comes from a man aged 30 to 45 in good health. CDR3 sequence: CASSLVGEGNQPQHF. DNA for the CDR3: TGTGCCAGCAGCTTGGTTGGCGAGGGCAATCAGCCCCAGCATTTT.